This TCR beta chain was profiled in a study of blood T cell repertoires in COVID-19 (TCRdb year 2020). About the investigation overall: The collaborator samples originated in the United States, Italy and Spain and spanned the acute and convalescent phases of COVID-19. The samples were drawn from the first 160 participants of the ongoing ImmuneRACE study and from some 1,300 subjects provided by 6 global collaborators. Subjects who had been exposed to COVID-19, were actively infected with it, or had recovered from it provided the deeply sampled blood TCRbeta repertoires that made up the dataset. A de-identified subject ID, COVID-19 status, age in years and sex were almost always included in the sample metadata. HLA class I and class II types, where available, came from metadata supplied by the sample provider rather than from assay-based typing. The repertoires were released in a freely available public database intended as a resource for research on the immune response to SARS-CoV-2. The material from the prospective study consisted of cDNA or gDNA derived from T cells, B-cell-depleted T cells, or PBMCs.

About this clone itself: Its target antigen remains unknown. Base qualities are not recorded, but no much larger clone differs from it by a single base.

The immunoSEQ Assay, a bias-controlled multiplex PCR, was used to amplify TCRbeta CDR3 regions from genomic DNA. The authors' pipeline ran thus. The number of nucleated cells in each sample was estimated from the amplification of reference gene primers within the assay. Sequence reads were collapsed and filtered to measure the absolute abundance of every unique TCRbeta CDR3 rearrangement. For each sample, productive Simpson clonality was calculated by taking the square root of Simpson's diversity index across productive rearrangements. In its TCRdb copy, this immuneACCESS table keeps in-frame sequences only and misses some clones. Where compared with another copy, unresolved V genes explain less than half of these, and the others have no known cause. V, J and clone size are taken as reported in that table, and D and trimming were inferred from the DNA itself. Here the sample has about 190,000 clones; approximately 88% occur a single time. The ten largest account for more than 2.5% of the sample.

Participants in the prospective study were aged 18 to 89 years, lived in under 30 United States geographic areas, and enrolled through a virtual design. In the prospective study, participants were assigned to cohorts based on the clinical history participants reported in a screening survey and a study questionnaire. ImmuneRACE Cohort 3 recovered participants were defined by two consecutive negative NP/OP PCR tests, healthcare professional clearance, or symptom resolution. Each participant in the prospective study had whole blood, serum and a nasopharyngeal or oropharyngeal swab collected by mobile phlebotomists. Prospective study participants could optionally give additional blood draws and questionnaires over an approximately 2-month period. Prospective study blood samples were shipped either frozen or at room temperature before DNA extraction. The full study reports these points: How much clinical and demographic metadata was included differed by source and by participant, and the metadata was provided uncurated.

From the cysteine through the phenylalanine, the CDR3 covers 14 amino acids. CDR3 DNA is the only sequence kept; it has 42 bases, read in frame from the first base. Trimming takes 6 bases off V and 5 bases off J; junction bases not matched to a gene: 1. Via the germline V gene, CDR1 is MNHEY and CDR2 SVGAGI. Sequencing was done on a sample of PBMCs or T cells enriched from blood (not recorded which). The clonotype comes from a woman aged 30 to 39 who had recovered from COVID-19. The rearranged segments are TRBV6-5 and TRBJ2-2, and 12 junction bases match TRBD2. The DNA sequence is TGTGCCAGCAGGCTAGCGGGGGGGACCGGGGAGCTGTTTTTT. Translated, this gives CASRLAGGTGELFF.